The sequence of this T cell receptor beta chain was determined in a study of vaccination and CD4 T cells after COVID-19. Overall study: Each of the control cultures got a CEFX pool, an HIV-1 Nef pool, or no peptide.

Germline V gene sequence: CDR1 MNHEY, CDR2 SVGAGI. CDR3 length equals 16 residues. With 0 bases removed from V and 3 bases from J, the gap between germline ends came to 12 bases. A note on this clonotype: The antigen remains unidentified.

Study-wide results and caveats: Vaccine-specific clones numbering 304 of 307 showed spike mono-reactivity in convalescent patients.

Documented treatment: approximately nine-day PBMC culture with coronavirus spike peptide pools or control peptides (ViraFEST assay). The study sequenced cultured CD4+ T cell DNA using the Oncomine TCR Beta short-read assay. CD4+ T cells were cultured, and genomic DNA was extracted from them. Using its own MiXCR run on the PCR reads, TCRdb lists one record per CDR3 protein. The sample lists tens of thousands of distinct CDR3 sequences, around two thirds occurring once. The sequenced sample consisted of CD4+ T cells from blood, cultured in vitro. J is TRBJ2-1 and V is TRBV6-5; possibly TRBD2 for D (5 bases). This clonotype was obtained from a human donor who had recovered from COVID-19. CDR3 bases: TGTGCCAGCAGTTACTCGATCGGGAAGGGCTACAATGAGCAGTTCTTC. Its translation is CASSYSIGKGYNEQFF.